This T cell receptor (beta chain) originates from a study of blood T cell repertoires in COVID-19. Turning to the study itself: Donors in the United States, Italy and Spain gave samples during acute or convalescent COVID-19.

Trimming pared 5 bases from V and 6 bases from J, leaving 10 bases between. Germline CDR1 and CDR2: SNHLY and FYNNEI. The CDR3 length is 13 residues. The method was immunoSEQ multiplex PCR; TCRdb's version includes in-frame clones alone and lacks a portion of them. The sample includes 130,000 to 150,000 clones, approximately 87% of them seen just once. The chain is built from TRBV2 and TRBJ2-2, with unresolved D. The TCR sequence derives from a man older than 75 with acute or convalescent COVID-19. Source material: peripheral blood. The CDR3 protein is CASSWSEAGELFF. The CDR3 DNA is TGTGCCAGCAGTTGGAGTGAGGCCGGGGAGCTGTTTTTT.